A single sample is the source of the 2 T cell receptor beta chains below, sequenced in a study of OX40 agonist ivuxolimab in advanced cancers. Sequencing was performed with immunoSEQ multiplex PCR; in TCRdb, only in-frame clones are kept and a portion is missing. Among approximately 75,000 clones listed, about 88% were seen once. The sample in question was CD4+ or CD8+ T cells sorted from blood, obtained in a trial of the OX40 agonist ivuxolimab. These receptors were collected from an adult with an advanced solid tumor such as melanoma, head and neck, liver or kidney cancer.

The CDR3 sequence: CASSQTTGNTEAFF. CDR3 sequence (DNA): TGTGCCAGCTCACAAACCACGGGTAACACTGAAGCTTTCTTT. The chain has TRBV18 and TRBJ1-1, with D hard to call. Germline CDR1 is KGHSH and CDR2 is LQKENI. The CDR3 is 14 amino acids. Trimming left V 4 bases short and J 2 bases short, with 11 bases between.

This sequence joins TRBV5-1 and TRBJ1-3, with D unclear. This CDR3 is built from 14 residues. Per germline, CDR1 SGHRS and CDR2 YFSETQ. Trimming pared 0 bases from V and 1 base from J, leaving 5 bases between. The DNA for the CDR3 is TGCGCCAGCAGCTTGGCTCAATCTGGAAACACCATATATTTT. This gives the protein CASSLAQSGNTIYF. Drawing the rest from reference TRBV5-1 and TRBJ1-3, the complete variable domain is KAGVTQTPRYLIKTRGQQVTLSCSPISGHRSVSWYQQTPGQGLQFLFEYFSETQRNKGNFPGRFSGRQFSNSRSEMNVSTLELGDSALYLCASSLAQSGNTIYFGEGSWLTVV.